This T cell receptor beta chain was identified during a study of OX40 agonist ivuxolimab in advanced cancers. Across the whole study: Administration of intravenous ivuxolimab to patients occurred every 2 weeks at 0.01 to 10 mg/kg. Mean age 60 years, range roughly 20 to 85; nearly 85% male. Earlier anti-PD-1, anti-PD-L1 or anti-CTLA-4 therapy was permitted; 35% to 50% had received some.

This clone was seen only once. Patients were ineligible given autoimmune disease history or systemic immunosuppression. TCRdb's copy holds only in-frame clones and misses some; the assay was immunoSEQ multiplex PCR. The sample includes tens of thousands of clones, about 88% of them seen just once. Germline-derived CDR1 and CDR2 are LGHNA and YNFKEQ. The CDR3 is 15 residues long. The V gene lost 4 bases and the J gene lost 3 bases, with 15 bases spanning the gap. The chain has TRBV4-2 and TRBJ1-1; maybe TRBD1 (5 bases). The TCR comes from an adult with an advanced solid tumor such as melanoma, head and neck, liver or kidney cancer. The sequencing here drew on CD4+ or CD8+ T cells sorted from blood, taken in a trial of the OX40 agonist ivuxolimab. The CDR3 loop is CASSPHGGGDTEAFF. Written as DNA, the CDR3 is TGTGCCAGCAGCCCACACGGGGGAGGGGACACTGAAGCTTTCTTT.